These 26 T cell receptor beta chains were sequenced from one sample in a study of metastatic and nonmetastatic thyroid tumors. Treatment of any kind had been given to no patient before thyroid surgery. TCRdb re-analyzed the PCR reads through MiXCR. Found here are about 20,000 clones, approximately 40% of them singletons; the top ten hold roughly 30%. The sequencing input was tumor tissue. These receptors originate from a female donor with papillary thyroid cancer or a benign thyroid nodule (not recorded which). Some clones in this sample may be carry-over from other donors' samples.

The chain recombines TRBV15 with TRBJ1-1, with 7 bases that match TRBD1. After removal of 7 bases from V and 2 bases from J, the junction contained 16 bases not matched to a gene. The germline V gene encodes CDR1 LNHNV and CDR2 YYDKDF (reference sequence). CDR3 length: 17 amino acids. The CDR3 loop reads CATNPWIPGQINTEAFF. The CDR3 coding sequence is TGTGCCACCAACCCTTGGATCCCGGGACAGATCAACACTGAAGCTTTCTTT. Full variable domain (rest looked up from reference TRBV15 and TRBJ1-1): DAMVIQNPRYQVTQFGKPVTLSCSQTLNHNVMYWYQQKSSQAPKLLFHYYDKDFNNEADTPDNFQSRRPNTSFCFLDIRSPGLGDTAMYLCATNPWIPGQINTEAFFGQGTRLTVV.

This chain joins TRBV7-2 and TRBJ2-7, with no clear D. The CDR3 contains 14 residues. CDR1 is SGHTA and CDR2 is FQGNSA in the germline V gene. V was pared by 7 bases and J by 3 bases, with 16 bases between. CDR3 region: CASKLDRLNYEQYF. Here the CDR3 DNA reads TGTGCCAGCAAATTAGACCGTTTGAACTACGAGCAGTACTTC.

Only a few counts were recorded for this clone. This chain connects TRBV20-1 to TRBJ1-5; D may be TRBD1 (5 bases). CDR1 and CDR2 (germline): DFQATT, SNEGSKA (reference sequence). Trimming took 3 bases from V and 0 from J, leaving 6 bases between them. This CDR3 spans 13 amino acids. CDR3 protein: CSASQGSNQPQHF. For the CDR3, the DNA is TGCAGTGCTAGCCAGGGTAGCAATCAGCCCCAGCATTTT.

This clone was counted once. One end of the junction is discordant with germline, which a read error may explain. The rearrangement links TRBV6-2 or TRBV6-3 to TRBJ1-2; a weak D match, TRBD1 (6 bases). This CDR3 region has 14 residues. The germline V gene encodes CDR1 MNHEY and CDR2 SVGEGT. CDR3 nucleotides: TGTGCAAGCAGTTTAGGGGGGCGCTACTATGGCTACACCTTC. This codes for CASSLGGRYYGYTF.

V is TRBV7-9 and J is TRBJ2-5, with 7 bases that match TRBD2. The CDR3 covers 15 residues. Germline V gives CDR1 SEHNR, CDR2 FQNEAQ (reference sequence). J lost 5 bases, V lost 1 base, and 7 bases had no gene match. CDR3 sequence (DNA): TGTGCCAGCAGCTTAGAGCGGGATGGTGAGGAGACCCAGTACTTC. Protein product: CASSLERDGEETQYF.

The chain joins TRBV6-1 to TRBJ1-5; TRBD1 agrees at 9 bases. The V gene end was trimmed by 4 bases and the J gene end by 2 bases; junction bases not matched to a gene: 6. Germline V gene data show CDR1 as MNHNS and CDR2 as SASEGT. The CDR3 is made up of 16 amino acids. The CDR3 here is CASSGRDRVGNQPQHF. CDR3 sequence (DNA): TGTGCCAGCAGTGGCCGGGACAGGGTAGGCAATCAGCCCCAGCATTTT.

This clone counts as medium-sized (0.01 to 0.1%). This rearrangement joins TRBV11-2 to TRBJ2-7, with 7 positions matching TRBD2. The trim removed 2 bases at V and 3 bases at J, leaving 7 bases unmatched. Per germline, CDR1 SGHAT and CDR2 FQNNGV. There are 15 residues in the CDR3. This chain's CDR3 is CASSLTDSGGYEQYF. DNA of the CDR3: TGTGCCAGCAGCTTAACCGACTCGGGGGGCTACGAGCAGTACTTC.

V gene TRBV6-1 combines with J gene TRBJ2-2; D possibly corresponds to TRBD1 (5 bases). Germline V CDR1 and CDR2: MNHNS, SASEGT. This CDR3 has 13 amino acids. V was clipped by 3 bases and J by 3 bases, with 5 bases between them. This CDR3 is CASSDRDTGELFF. CDR3 DNA: TGTGCCAGCAGTGACAGGGACACCGGGGAGCTGTTTTTT.

CDR3 loop: CASSPDAGGPYNEQFF. Here the CDR3 DNA reads TGCGCCAGCAGCCCAGATGCGGGGGGGCCCTACAATGAGCAGTTCTTC. The chain combines TRBV5-1 with TRBJ2-1; 9 nucleotides align to TRBD2. Trimming removed 4 bases from V and 2 bases from J; junction bases left unmatched: 7. The CDR3 consists of 16 residues. Germline V gene data show CDR1 as SGHRS and CDR2 as YFSETQ.

The V and J genes are TRBV5-1 and TRBJ1-2; perhaps TRBD1 as D (5 bases). The CDR3 totals 14 residues. CDR1 is SGHRS and CDR2 is YFSETQ in the germline V gene. V gave up 0 bases and J gave up 6 bases, with 12 bases separating them. CDR3 loop: CASSLVRDVDGYTF. Written as DNA, the CDR3 is TGCGCCAGCAGCTTGGTACGGGACGTCGATGGCTACACCTTC.

This chain joins TRBV6-1 and TRBJ1-2; D is perhaps TRBD1 (5 bases). The CDR3 is 12 amino acids. Germline V CDR1 and CDR2: MNHNS, SASEGT. V shed 6 bases and J shed 8 bases, with 13 bases lying between them. Written as DNA, the CDR3 is TGTGCCAGCAGGGGACGCCGATTAGGCTACACCTTC. Protein sequence: CASRGRRLGYTF.

This rearrangement joins TRBV20-1 to TRBJ2-1, with TRBD2 matching 9 bases. The germline V gene encodes CDR1 DFQATT and CDR2 SNEGSKA (reference sequence). Germline trimming cut 1 base from V and 4 bases from J; bases unmatched to any gene: 8. The CDR3 length is 16 residues. The CDR3, as DNA: TGCAGTGCTAGAGGTGGAGCGGGGGGAATTTACAATGAGCAGTTCTTC. This sequence encodes CSARGGAGGIYNEQFF.

This clone was seen more than once but under ten times. The V call is TRBV6-6, the J call TRBJ2-7; D unclear. The CDR3 consists of 12 residues. The V and J ends lost 0 bases and 6 bases respectively, with 6 bases between them. Germline lookup yields CDR1 MNHNY and CDR2 SVGAGI (reference sequence). CDR3 nucleotide sequence: TGTGCCAGCAGTTACTCGGCCAGCGAGCAGTACTTC. Translating gives CASSYSASEQYF.

The chain couples TRBV4-3 to TRBJ1-2, with D unresolved. This CDR3 has 17 amino acids. Looked up from germline, CDR1 is LGHNA and CDR2 is YSLEER. Trimming took off 0 bases at V and 1 base at J, with 15 bases between the two ends. CDR3: CASSQEGRTTRNYGYTF. CDR3 nucleotides: TGCGCCAGCAGCCAAGAGGGCAGGACGACCCGTAACTATGGCTACACCTTC.

The chain carries TRBV3-1 and TRBJ2-7, with 7 bases fitting TRBD2. The CDR3 loop spans 15 amino acids. Trimming cost V 4 bases and J 4 bases; bases outside gene matches: 10. Germline CDR1 and CDR2: LGHDT and YNNKEL (reference sequence). CDR3 in DNA: TGTGCCAGCAGCCCCCTCGGCGGGAGTAGTTACGAGCAGTACTTC. Protein product: CASSPLGGSSYEQYF.

The J gene is TRBJ1-2, the V gene TRBV5-1, with D tentatively TRBD1 (5 bases). Per the germline V gene, CDR1 is SGHRS and CDR2 is YFSETQ. Trimming shortened V by 6 bases and J by 3 bases, and 15 bases separated the two germline ends. The CDR3 length is 14 residues. CDR3: CASNPGSSDYGYTF. Written as DNA, the CDR3 is TGCGCCAGCAACCCAGGGAGCAGTGACTATGGCTACACCTTC.

This clone was observed a handful of times. The chain joins TRBV6-2 or TRBV6-3 to TRBJ1-6; no reliable D call. CDR1 is MNHEY and CDR2 is SVGEGT in the germline V gene. The CDR3 length is 15 residues. V dropped 6 bases and J dropped 10 bases, with 19 bases sitting between them. This CDR3 reads CASRGSMNFVSPLHF. For the CDR3, the DNA is TGTGCCAGCAGGGGATCTATGAACTTCGTCTCACCCCTCCACTTT.

The chain carries TRBV28 and TRBJ2-7; D remains ambiguous. Trimming shortened V by 3 bases and J by 4 bases, and 7 bases separated the two germline ends. Per the germline V gene, CDR1 is MDHEN and CDR2 is SYDVKM. The length of the CDR3 is 12 residues. In DNA form, the CDR3 reads TGTGCCAGCAGTTTGAACGCATACGAGCAGTACTTC. Its protein is CASSLNAYEQYF.

The chain is built from TRBV5-1 and TRBJ2-7, with 9 bases identical to TRBD1. Germline lookup yields CDR1 SGHRS and CDR2 YFSETQ. The CDR3 extends over 13 amino acids. With V trimmed by 0 bases and J by 13 bases, 8 bases remained unmatched. CDR3: CASSLGDRVIGYF. CDR3 nucleotide sequence: TGCGCCAGCAGCTTGGGGGACAGGGTAATCGGCTACTTC. The whole variable domain, filled in from reference TRBV5-1 and TRBJ2-7, reads KAGVTQTPRYLIKTRGQQVTLSCSPISGHRSVSWYQQTPGQGLQFLFEYFSETQRNKGNFPGRFSGRQFSNSRSEMNVSTLELGDSALYLCASSLGDRVIGYFGPGTRLTVT.

This clone was detected a few times. This chain links TRBV6-5 with TRBJ1-2; the D gene is possibly TRBD1 (6 bases). Trimming cost V 4 bases and J 4 bases, with 13 bases left between them. CDR1 MNHEY and CDR2 SVGAGI come from the germline V gene. CDR3 length equals 14 residues. The CDR3 loop reads CASSFGGAGYGYTF. The CDR3 DNA reads TGTGCCAGCAGTTTCGGGGGGGCAGGCTATGGCTACACCTTC.

There are a few counts of this clone. The J gene is TRBJ2-7, the V gene TRBV6-1, with D possibly TRBD1 on 6 matching bases. Looked up from germline, CDR1 is MNHNS and CDR2 is SASEGT. V lost 4 bases, J lost 2 bases, and 15 bases lay in between. This CDR3 contains 15 residues. CDR3 coding DNA: TGTGCCAGCAGTGCGGAGACAGGTTTCACCTACGAGCAGTACTTC. Encoded protein: CASSAETGFTYEQYF.

CDR3 in DNA: TGTGCCTGGAGAGACACGAGGTTTGGGACCACTGGCCAACACGAGCAGTACTTC. Its translation is CAWRDTRFGTTGQHEQYF. The gene calls are TRBV30 and TRBJ2-7; either TRBD1 or TRBD2 may supply D (5 bases each). CDR3 size: 18 residues. The germline V gene encodes CDR1 GTSNPN and CDR2 SVGIG (reference sequence). Trimming removed 3 bases from V and 5 bases from J, with 29 bases in between.

This clone has a handful of counts. This rearrangement joins TRBV27 to TRBJ1-5; D uncertain. With 7 bases removed from V and 4 bases from J, the gap between germline ends came to 8 bases. Germline loops: CDR1 MNHEY, CDR2 SMNVEV (reference sequence). The CDR3 spans 12 residues. The CDR3 is CASKASNQPQHF. Here the CDR3 DNA reads TGTGCCAGCAAGGCAAGTAATCAGCCCCAGCATTTT.

V gene TRBV7-2 combines with J gene TRBJ2-2; no reliable D call. Germline V gene lookup returns CDR1 SGHTA and CDR2 FQGNSA. V was trimmed by 0 bases and J by 4 bases, leaving 12 bases between them. CDR3 length: 16 residues. The CDR3 loop is CASSLAPGTGTGELFF. Here the CDR3 DNA reads TGTGCCAGCAGCTTAGCTCCGGGTACGGGCACCGGGGAGCTGTTTTTT.

CDR3 in amino acids: CASTFAGAGGTEAFF. CDR3 DNA: TGTGCCAGCACTTTTGCAGGGGCAGGAGGCACTGAAGCTTTCTTT. The chain links TRBV2 to TRBJ1-1; maybe TRBD1 (6 bases). The CDR3 covers 15 residues. Germline V CDR1 and CDR2: SNHLY, FYNNEI. V was pared by 7 bases and J by 4 bases, with 19 bases between.

V gene TRBV2 combines with J gene TRBJ2-1, with 8 bases lining up with TRBD2. Trimming took 7 bases from V and 8 from J; bases not matched to a gene: 4. The CDR3 consists of 12 residues. Looked up from germline, CDR1 is SNHLY and CDR2 is FYNNEI. CDR3 protein: CASNREGYEQFF. The CDR3 DNA reads TGTGCCAGCAACCGGGAGGGGTATGAGCAGTTCTTC.